The 6 T cell receptor beta chains in this list originate from one sample, sequenced in a study of cytomegalovirus exposure and HLA in healthy donors. It was with 60 Vbeta and 13 Jbeta primers that the PCR ran. Generated by immunoSEQ multiplex PCR, the TCRdb table keeps only in-frame clones and is missing some. The sample has over 110,000 clones, around four fifths seen once. The specimen sequenced was PBMCs. The source is a female donor in good health and CMV-seronegative.

The CDR3 loop is CASSPGHEGVEQFF. The DNA for the CDR3 is TGCGCCAGCAGCCCCGGTCACGAGGGGGTTGAGCAGTTCTTC. This chain uses TRBV5-1 with TRBJ2-1; possible D gene TRBD1, 6 bases. CDR3 length: 14 amino acids. Germline V CDR1 and CDR2: SGHRS, YFSETQ. The ends were cut back, 4 bases at V and 9 bases at J, with 17 bases in the middle.

This chain connects TRBV6-4 to TRBJ2-1, with D possibly being TRBD2 (6 bases). This CDR3 contains 14 residues. Trimming took off 4 bases at V and 1 base at J, with 8 bases between the two ends. Per germline, CDR1 MRHNA and CDR2 SNTAGT. CDR3 nucleotide sequence: TGTGCCAGCAGTGCTAGCGCATCCTACAATGAGCAGTTCTTC. It yields the protein CASSASASYNEQFF.

This clone was counted once. The rearrangement links TRBV4-1 to TRBJ2-7; the match to TRBD1 covers 8 bases. V lost 0 bases and J lost 6; bases outside the gene matches: 7. The CDR3 totals 15 residues. Germline V gives CDR1 MGHRA, CDR2 YSYEKL. CDR3 sequence (DNA): TGCGCCAGCAGCCAAGAGGGCAGGGGGCGCCTCGAGCAGTACTTC. Its translation: CASSQEGRGRLEQYF.

This clone was seen once. This rearrangement joins TRBV9 to TRBJ2-1; D possibly corresponds to TRBD2 (5 bases). V was clipped by 1 base and J by 6 bases, with 8 bases between them. Germline assignment: CDR1 SGDLS and CDR2 YYNGEE. This CDR3 is 13 amino acids long. The CDR3 here is CASSVLGSNEQFF. The CDR3 nucleotides read TGTGCCAGCAGCGTACTGGGGAGCAATGAGCAGTTCTTC.

The chain uses TRBV29-1 and TRBJ2-2; D not certain. V lost 5 bases to trimming and J lost 8 bases, with 9 bases between them. The CDR3 spans 11 residues. Germline CDR1 and CDR2: SQVTM and ANQGSEA. The CDR3 region is CSVSGSGELFF. The CDR3, as DNA: TGCAGCGTTTCAGGAAGTGGGGAGCTGTTTTTT.

The rearrangement links TRBV5-4 to TRBJ2-2, with D unresolved. V dropped 0 bases and J dropped 4 bases, with 10 bases sitting between them. CDR1 is SGHNT and CDR2 is YYREEE in the germline V gene (reference sequence). The CDR3 is 15 amino acids. This CDR3 is CASSLAAPSTGELFF. For the CDR3, the DNA is TGTGCCAGCAGCTTGGCGGCCCCTAGCACCGGGGAGCTGTTTTTT.